This T cell receptor (beta chain) was identified in a study of identical twins. Study findings and constraints: A cross-sectional statistical analysis, not follow-up of the same donors, supported the conclusions. Some out-of-frame alpha sequences were shared by twins, and these showed excess low generation probability. Model-predicted out-of-frame TCR alpha sharing fell below observed values in monozygotic twins.

This clonotype was counted at least ten times. Its antigen is undetermined. Template switching created a universal primer site, and the cDNA included unique molecular identifiers. TCRdb independently ran MiXCR on the 5' RACE reads; one entry per CDR3 protein. The sample lists about 240,000 distinct CDR3 sequences, roughly a tenth seen once, with 10% in the top ten. Material: memory T cells sorted from blood. This clonotype originated in a man in his fifties in good health.

The CDR3 loop reads CASRQGAQEYSPLHF. The CDR3 coding sequence is TGTGCCTCTCGACAGGGGGCGCAGGAATACTCACCCCTCCACTTT. V gene TRBV30 combines with J gene TRBJ1-6; 10 bases align to TRBD1. Germline values: CDR1 GTSNPN, CDR2 SVGIG (reference sequence). The CDR3 consists of 15 residues. Trimming cost V 7 bases and J 10 bases; bases outside gene matches: 13.